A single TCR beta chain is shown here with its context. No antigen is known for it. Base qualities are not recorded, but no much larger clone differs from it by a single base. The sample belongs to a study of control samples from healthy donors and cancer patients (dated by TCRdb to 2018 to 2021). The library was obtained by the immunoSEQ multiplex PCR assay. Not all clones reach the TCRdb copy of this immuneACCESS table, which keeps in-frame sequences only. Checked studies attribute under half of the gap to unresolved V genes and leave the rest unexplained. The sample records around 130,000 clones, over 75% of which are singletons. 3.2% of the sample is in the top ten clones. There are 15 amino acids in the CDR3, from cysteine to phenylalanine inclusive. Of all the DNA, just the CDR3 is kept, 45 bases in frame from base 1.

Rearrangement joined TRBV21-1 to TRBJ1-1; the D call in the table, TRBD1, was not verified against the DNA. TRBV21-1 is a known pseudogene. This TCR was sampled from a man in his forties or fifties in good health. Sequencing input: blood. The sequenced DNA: TGTGCCAGCAGCAAATACGACAGGGAGTACACTGAAGCTTTCTTT. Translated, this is CASSKYDREYTEAFF.